This T cell receptor beta chain was sequenced in a study of early T cells in non-severe SARS-CoV-2 infection. Study-level background: Sequencing input comprised bulk RNA from unsorted whole blood; chain pairing was not available.

This clonotype is deemed medium-sized. Its antigen is still unknown. Study findings and constraints: Matching against VDJdb likely underestimated virus-specific expansions, favoring anti-spike CD8.

CDR1 is LGHDT, CDR2 YNNKEL, per germline (reference sequence). The junction had 14 bases not matched to a gene; V was cut back by 6 bases and J by 10 bases. The CDR3 consists of 14 residues. Individual cDNA molecules received unique molecular identifiers during library preparation. Each CDR3 protein gets one entry after TCRdb re-called the 5' RACE reads with MiXCR. The sample records 25,000 to 35,000 distinct CDR3 sequences, roughly 7.2% being singletons. V usage is TRBV3-1 and J usage is TRBJ1-1; TRBD1 aligns across 7 bases. This TCR came from an adult who was a healthcare worker with PCR-confirmed SARS-CoV-2 infection or an uninfected control (not recorded which). Sequenced input: whole blood. For the CDR3, the DNA is TGTGCCAGCAGTCAAAGCGGACAGGTCTCCTCAGCTTTCTTT. This translates into CASSQSGQVSSAFF.